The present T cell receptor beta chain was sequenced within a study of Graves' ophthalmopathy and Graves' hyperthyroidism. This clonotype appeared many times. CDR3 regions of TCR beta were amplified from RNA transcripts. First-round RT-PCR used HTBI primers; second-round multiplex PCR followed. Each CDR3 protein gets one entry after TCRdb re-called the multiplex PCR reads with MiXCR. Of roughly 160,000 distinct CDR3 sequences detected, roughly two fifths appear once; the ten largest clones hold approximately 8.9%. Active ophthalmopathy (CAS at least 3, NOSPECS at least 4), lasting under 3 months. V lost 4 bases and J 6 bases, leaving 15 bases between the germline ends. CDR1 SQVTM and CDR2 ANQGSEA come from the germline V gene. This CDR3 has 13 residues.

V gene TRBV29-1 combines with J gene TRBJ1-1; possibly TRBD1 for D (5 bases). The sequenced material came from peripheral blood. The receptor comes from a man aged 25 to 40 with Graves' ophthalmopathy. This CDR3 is CSVARTNLAEAFF. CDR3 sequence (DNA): TGCAGCGTTGCCCGGACAAATCTCGCTGAAGCTTTCTTT.